This TCR beta chain was identified in a study of shared clonotypes between healthy human individuals. Per the study methods: As immunoSEQ supplied junction-only sequences (without quality scores), filtering differed. Assay: immunoSEQ multiplex PCR; the TCRdb copy retains only in-frame clones and omits some. V, J and clone size derive from that table, while D and trimming were established from the DNA sequence. The sample includes over a million clones, 78% of them seen just once. Whole-study findings and limits: Between a handful of donors, naive CD4 clonotypes were shared at a level of about 5%.

A word on this clone: Its antigen is unidentified.

Germline loops: CDR1 MNHNY, CDR2 SVGAGI (reference sequence). There are 12 residues in the CDR3. V lost 2 bases to trimming and J lost 8 bases, with 9 bases between them. Subsets obtained from CD4+ cells comprised CD45RA+ naive and CD45RA-negative memory cells. The sequence derives from a man younger than 30 in good health. Some clones in this sample may be carry-over from other donors' samples. Sequenced material: memory CD4+ T cells from PBMCs. Subset indicated: CD45RA-negative fraction. The J gene is TRBJ1-2, the V gene TRBV6-6; D is ambiguous. As DNA, the CDR3 is TGTGCCAGCAGTTACGCAGCAGGAGGCTACACCTTC. Protein product: CASSYAAGGYTF.